Below are 17 T cell receptor beta chains sequenced from a single sample in a study of blood T cells in healthy people across ages (dated by TCRdb to about 2015). Libraries were built with 5' RACE. Instrument used: Illumina HiSeq 2500. A second PCR of roughly 7 to 12 cycles was run with a J-beta primer mix and a sample-barcoded 5' primer. TCRdb's own reprocessing of the public reads used fastp at Q25 and MiXCR and kept productive beta chains. Every CDR3 protein is listed once, alongside the most common genes and DNA of its rows. The sample table records around 800,000 distinct CDR3 sequences; under 30% of these occur just once. About 3% of the sample belongs to the ten largest clones. The same specimen was also included in a second study, on T cells of mothers and their children.

Sequenced input: blood. These receptors originate from a boy between 10 and 17 years old in good health.

This chain joins TRBV5-1 and TRBJ2-5; 7 bases map to TRBD1. CDR1 is SGHRS and CDR2 is YFSETQ in the germline V gene. Trimming at V came to 2 bases and at J to 5 bases, leaving 3 bases not matched to a gene. The CDR3 covers 13 residues. CDR3 sequence: CASSLQGWETQYF. CDR3 DNA: TGCGCCAGCAGCTTACAGGGGTGGGAGACCCAGTACTTC.

This clonotype has more than one count but fewer than ten. The rearrangement joins TRBV7-9 to TRBJ1-3; 7 nucleotides line up with TRBD1. The length of the CDR3 is 14 residues. Germline-derived CDR1 and CDR2 are SEHNR and FQNEAQ (reference sequence). After removal of 3 bases from V and 4 bases from J, the junction contained 3 bases not matched to a gene. Written as DNA, the CDR3 is TGTGCCAGCAGCTTGGGACAGATCGGAAACACCATATATTTT. Encoded protein: CASSLGQIGNTIYF.

This clonotype was detected a few times. This chain links TRBV6-4 with TRBJ2-5; TRBD2 might be the D (6 bases). The DNA end is a closer match to TRBJ2-1, so the J assignment may be wrong. The CDR3 spans 15 residues. In germline, CDR1 is MRHNA, CDR2 SNTAGT. The CDR3 spells CASSDRLGFINEQFF. DNA of the CDR3: TGTGCCAGCAGTGACCGACTAGGGTTCATTAATGAGCAGTTCTTC.

This clonotype was counted only a few times. The genes are TRBV10-3 and TRBJ2-7; possibly TRBD1 for D (6 bases). This CDR3 comprises 15 residues. CDR1 ENHRY and CDR2 SYGVKD come from the germline V gene. Trimming left V 4 bases short and J 3 bases short, with 16 bases between. The CDR3 loop is CAISVIKGDHYEQYF. CDR3 coding DNA: TGTGCCATCAGTGTGATAAAGGGGGATCACTACGAGCAGTACTTC.

This sequence joins TRBV5-1 and TRBJ2-5, with TRBD1 matching over 7 bases. The J call is in doubt because the DNA end fits TRBJ2-1 better. CDR1 is SGHRS, CDR2 YFSETQ, per germline. This CDR3 is 12 amino acids long. CDR3 in DNA: TGCGCCAGCAGCTCCCAGGGGGTCGAGCAGTTCTTC. This encodes CASSSQGVEQFF.

This CDR3 is CASSDRTGELFF. In DNA form, the CDR3 reads TGTGCCAGCAGTGATCGGACCGGGGAGCTGTTTTTT. The chain couples TRBV28 to TRBJ2-2; no clear D. The CDR3 runs 12 residues. Trimming removed 5 bases at V and 5 bases at J, with 6 bases between. Germline-derived CDR1 and CDR2 are MDHEN and SYDVKM.

This clonotype was counted between two and nine times. Written as DNA, the CDR3 is TGTGCCAGCAGCCTAAGAGCAGATCGGGACACCATATATTTT. Its protein product is CASSLRADRDTIYF. The chain combines TRBV2 with TRBJ1-3, with unresolved D. With 6 bases removed from V and 8 bases from J, the gap between germline ends came to 17 bases. CDR1 and CDR2 (germline): SNHLY, FYNNEI. The CDR3 has 14 amino acids.

This clonotype has a handful of counts. At one boundary the junction diverges from the germline segment, which might be a read error. V gene TRBV6-5 combines with J gene TRBJ2-5; D is possibly TRBD1 (6 bases). The CDR3 runs to 17 residues. Germline values: CDR1 MNHEY, CDR2 SVGAGI. CDR3 sequence reads: CASSYSGAGVGQEAQYF. In nucleotides, the CDR3 is TGTGCCAGCAGTTACTCGGGAGCAGGGGTGGGACAAGAGGCCCAGTACTTC.

This clonotype was detected only a few times. One end of the junction does not line up with germline, which may come from a read error. V usage is TRBV7-7 and J usage is TRBJ1-4; D is perhaps TRBD1 (6 bases). Germline-derived CDR1 and CDR2 are SSHAT and FNYEAQ (reference sequence). The CDR3 totals 15 residues. The CDR3 region has the DNA TGTGCTAGCAGTTTAGGGGGGACGGCTAATGAAAAACTGTTTTTT. This codes for CASSLGGTANEKLFF.

The genes are TRBV2 and TRBJ2-1, with TRBD2 matching 9 bases. CDR1 and CDR2 (germline): SNHLY, FYNNEI. This CDR3 comprises 12 residues. With 7 bases clipped from V and 12 bases from J, the junction kept 7 bases outside the gene matches. CDR3 in amino acids: CASMASGARQFF. The CDR3 bases are TGTGCCAGCATGGCTAGCGGGGCTAGGCAGTTCTTC.

The chain uses TRBV28 and TRBJ1-1; a weak D match, TRBD1 (5 bases). From germline, CDR1 is MDHEN and CDR2 SYDVKM. This CDR3 contains 16 residues. Trimming stripped 8 bases from V and 1 base from J, with 20 bases between. CDR3 nucleotide sequence: TGTGCCAGCCCCTCCGGGGGAAATGACTGGAACACTGAAGCTTTCTTT. Amino acid sequence: CASPSGGNDWNTEAFF.

The chain recombines TRBV12-3 or TRBV12-4 with TRBJ1-5; the D is unclear. V was cut by 6 bases and J by 0 bases, with 9 bases left in between. The CDR3 has 14 amino acids. The CDR3 sequence: CASRGGYSNQPQHF. CDR3 sequence (DNA): TGTGCCAGCAGAGGCGGGTATAGCAATCAGCCCCAGCATTTT.

The chain has TRBV19 and TRBJ2-7; 9 bases map to TRBD1. Trimming removed 4 bases from V and 5 bases from J; junction bases left unmatched: 3. This CDR3 spans 13 amino acids. Germline V gene lookup returns CDR1 LNHDA and CDR2 SQIVND (reference sequence). CDR3 residues: CASSTRQGDEQYV. Written as DNA, the CDR3 is TGTGCCAGTAGTACCCGACAGGGGGACGAGCAGTACGTC.

The chain recombines TRBV4-1 with TRBJ1-2; 10 nucleotides align to TRBD1. The junction had 5 bases not matched to a gene; V was cut back by 3 bases and J by 7 bases. Germline loops: CDR1 MGHRA, CDR2 YSYEKL. The CDR3 length is 14 residues. The DNA of the CDR3 is TGCGCCAGCAGCCAGGGACAGGGGACGTCTGGCTACACCTTC. Protein: CASSQGQGTSGYTF.

Turning to this clonotype: Because the CDR3 is missing its conserved closing phenylalanine or tryptophan, this is likely a read error. The chain links TRBV12-3 or TRBV12-4 to TRBJ1-1; tentatively, D is TRBD1 (5 bases). The CDR3 is made up of 14 amino acids. V was trimmed by 6 bases and J by 6 bases, leaving 17 bases between them. DNA for the CDR3: TGTGCCAGCAGAGGGACCCCGGGTGTGGCTGAAGCTTTCTCT. Protein: CASRGTPGVAEAFS.

This chain uses TRBV7-9 with TRBJ1-5; TRBD1 agrees at 9 bases. This CDR3 has 17 residues. The V gene end was trimmed by 3 bases and the J gene end by 5 bases; junction bases not matched to a gene: 11. CDR1 SEHNR and CDR2 FQNEAQ come from the germline V gene (reference sequence). In nucleotides, the CDR3 is TGTGCCAGCAGCTTGGGCCAGGGGACAGGGAGAGATCAGCCCCAGCATTTT. Translated: CASSLGQGTGRDQPQHF.

The V call is TRBV6-5, the J call TRBJ2-7; D is undetermined. Trimming took 4 bases from V and 5 from J, leaving 15 bases between them. Germline V CDR1 and CDR2: MNHEY, SVGAGI. The CDR3 contains 14 residues. The CDR3 region is CASSSLSSRHEQYF. DNA for the CDR3: TGTGCCAGCAGTTCCCTCTCTAGTCGCCACGAGCAGTACTTC.